This T cell receptor (beta chain) is drawn from a study of cytomegalovirus exposure and HLA in healthy donors. Germline loops: CDR1 MNHEY, CDR2 SVGAGI. V was clipped by 5 bases and J by 3 bases; unmatched bases: 3. The CDR3 is 14 residues long. The primer mix had 60 Vbeta and 13 Jbeta primers. Repertoires were generated with immunoSEQ multiplex PCR, while TCRdb's copy carries only in-frame clones and drops some. The data show about 97,000 clones, roughly 85% seen once. This chain links TRBV6-5 with TRBJ1-3; 8 nucleotides agree with TRBD1. Sequenced sample: PBMCs. This TCR came from a man aged 40-50 years in good health and CMV-seronegative. The CDR3 protein is CASSLDRGGNTIYF. The CDR3, as DNA: TGTGCCAGCAGTCTTGACAGGGGTGGAAACACCATATATTTT.